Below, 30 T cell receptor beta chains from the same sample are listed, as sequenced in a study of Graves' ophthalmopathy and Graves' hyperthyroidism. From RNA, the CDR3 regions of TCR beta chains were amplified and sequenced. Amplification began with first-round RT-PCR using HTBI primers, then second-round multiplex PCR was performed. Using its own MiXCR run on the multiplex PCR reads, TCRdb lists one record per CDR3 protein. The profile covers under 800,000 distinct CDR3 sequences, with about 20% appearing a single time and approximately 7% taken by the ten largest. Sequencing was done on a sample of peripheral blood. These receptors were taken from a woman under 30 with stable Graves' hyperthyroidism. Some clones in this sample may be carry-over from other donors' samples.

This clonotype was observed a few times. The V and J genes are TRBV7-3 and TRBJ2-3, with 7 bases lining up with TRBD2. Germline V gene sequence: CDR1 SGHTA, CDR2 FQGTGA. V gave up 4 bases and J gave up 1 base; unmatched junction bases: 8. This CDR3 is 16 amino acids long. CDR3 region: CASSSPGLGRTDTQYF. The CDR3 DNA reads TGTGCCAGCAGCTCCCCCGGACTAGGCCGCACAGATACGCAGTATTTT.

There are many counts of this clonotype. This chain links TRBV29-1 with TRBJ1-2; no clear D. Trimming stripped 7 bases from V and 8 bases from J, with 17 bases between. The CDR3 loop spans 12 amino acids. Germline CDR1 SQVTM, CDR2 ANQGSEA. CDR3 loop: CSAPVSLGGYTF. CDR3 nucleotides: TGCAGCGCCCCTGTGAGCTTAGGGGGCTACACCTTC. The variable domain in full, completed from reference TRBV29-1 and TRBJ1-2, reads SAVISQKPSRDICQRGTSLTIQCQVDSQVTMMFWYRQQPGQSLTLIATANQGSEATYESGFVIDKFPISRPNLTFSTLTVSNMSPEDSSIYLCSAPVSLGGYTFGSGTRLTVV.

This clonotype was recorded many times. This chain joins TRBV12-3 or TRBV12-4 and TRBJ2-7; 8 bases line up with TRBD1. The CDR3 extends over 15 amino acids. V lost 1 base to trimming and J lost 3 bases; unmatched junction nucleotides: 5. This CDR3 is CASSLVAGGGYEQYF. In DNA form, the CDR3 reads TGTGCCAGCAGTTTAGTAGCAGGGGGCGGCTACGAGCAGTACTTC.

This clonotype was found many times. The CDR3 region has the DNA TGTGCCAGCAGCTTAAAGCTGGGATCCTACGAGCAGTACTTC. Translated: CASSLKLGSYEQYF. The chain uses TRBV7-2 and TRBJ2-7; the D is unclear. V was pared by 2 bases and J by 1 base, with 9 bases between. The CDR3 totals 14 residues. Germline CDR1 is SGHTA and CDR2 is FQGNSA.

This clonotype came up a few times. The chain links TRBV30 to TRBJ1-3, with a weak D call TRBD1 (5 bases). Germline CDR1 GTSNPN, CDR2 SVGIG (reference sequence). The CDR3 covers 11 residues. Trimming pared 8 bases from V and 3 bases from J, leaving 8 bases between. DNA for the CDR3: TGTGCCCGGGGCAGTGGAAACACCATATATTTT. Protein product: CARGSGNTIYF.

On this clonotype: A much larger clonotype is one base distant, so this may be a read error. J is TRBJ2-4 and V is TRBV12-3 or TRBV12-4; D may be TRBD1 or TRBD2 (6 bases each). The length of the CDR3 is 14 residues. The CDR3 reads CASTLGGSKNIKYF. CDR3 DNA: TGTGCCAGCACCTTGGGGGGCAGCAAAAACATTAAGTACTTC.

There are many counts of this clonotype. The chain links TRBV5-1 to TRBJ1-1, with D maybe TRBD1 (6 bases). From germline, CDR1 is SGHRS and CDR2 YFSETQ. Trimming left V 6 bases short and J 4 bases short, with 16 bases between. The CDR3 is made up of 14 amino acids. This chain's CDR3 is CASKGTRSVTEAFF. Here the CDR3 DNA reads TGCGCCAGCAAGGGGACAAGGTCCGTCACTGAAGCTTTCTTT.

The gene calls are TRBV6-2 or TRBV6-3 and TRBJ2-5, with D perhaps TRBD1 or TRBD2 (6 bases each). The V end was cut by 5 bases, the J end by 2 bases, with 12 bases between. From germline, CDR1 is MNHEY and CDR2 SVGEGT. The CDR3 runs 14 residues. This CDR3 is CASSRGTSQETQYF. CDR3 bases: TGTGCCAGCAGTAGGGGGACTTCTCAAGAGACCCAGTACTTC.

The CDR3 reads CASSQEVAGTEAFF. DNA of the CDR3: TGTGCCAGCAGCCAAGAGGTCGCTGGCACTGAAGCTTTCTTT. The chain joins TRBV3-1 to TRBJ1-1; no definite D call. The V and J ends lost 0 bases and 4 bases respectively, with 9 bases between them. This CDR3 has 14 residues. Germline-derived CDR1 and CDR2 are LGHDT and YNNKEL (reference sequence).

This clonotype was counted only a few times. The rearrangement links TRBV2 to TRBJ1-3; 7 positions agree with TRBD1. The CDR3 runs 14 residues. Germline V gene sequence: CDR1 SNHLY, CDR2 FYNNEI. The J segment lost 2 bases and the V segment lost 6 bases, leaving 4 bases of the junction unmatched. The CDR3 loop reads CASSADRAGNTIYF. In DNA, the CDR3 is TGTGCCAGCAGCGCAGACAGGGCTGGAAACACCATATATTTT.

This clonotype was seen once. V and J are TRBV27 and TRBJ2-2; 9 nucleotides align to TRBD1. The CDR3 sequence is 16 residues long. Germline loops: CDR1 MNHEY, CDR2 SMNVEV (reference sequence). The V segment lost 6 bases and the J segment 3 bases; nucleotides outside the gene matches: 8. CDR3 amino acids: CASRMGQGYHTGELFF. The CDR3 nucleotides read TGTGCCAGCAGAATGGGACAGGGCTACCACACCGGGGAGCTGTTTTTT.

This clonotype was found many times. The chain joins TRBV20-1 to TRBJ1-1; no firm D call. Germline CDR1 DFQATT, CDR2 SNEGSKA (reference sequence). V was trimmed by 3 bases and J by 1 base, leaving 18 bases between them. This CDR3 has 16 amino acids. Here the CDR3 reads CSASDSEGSWNTEAFF. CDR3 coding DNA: TGCAGTGCTAGCGATTCGGAGGGCAGCTGGAACACTGAAGCTTTCTTT.

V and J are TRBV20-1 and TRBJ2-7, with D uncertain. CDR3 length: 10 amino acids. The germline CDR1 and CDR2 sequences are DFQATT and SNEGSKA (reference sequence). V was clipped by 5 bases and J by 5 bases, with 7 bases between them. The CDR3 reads CSAQLNEQYF. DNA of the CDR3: TGCAGTGCTCAGCTAAACGAGCAGTACTTC.

The CDR3 nucleotides read TGTGCCAGCAGTGAATTGGGAAAAACATCCTACGAGCAGTACTTC. Protein product: CASSELGKTSYEQYF. The chain couples TRBV25-1 to TRBJ2-7, with D unresolved. Trimming left V 1 base short and J 1 base short, with 11 bases between. Germline V gene sequence: CDR1 MGHDK, CDR2 SYGVNS. This CDR3 spans 15 amino acids.

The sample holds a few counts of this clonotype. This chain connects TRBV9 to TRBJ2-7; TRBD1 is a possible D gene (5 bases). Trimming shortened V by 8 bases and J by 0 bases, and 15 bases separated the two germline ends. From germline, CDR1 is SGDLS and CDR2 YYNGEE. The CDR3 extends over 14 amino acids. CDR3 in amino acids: CASAQGQFSYEQYF. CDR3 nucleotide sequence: TGTGCCAGTGCCCAGGGTCAATTCTCCTACGAGCAGTACTTC.

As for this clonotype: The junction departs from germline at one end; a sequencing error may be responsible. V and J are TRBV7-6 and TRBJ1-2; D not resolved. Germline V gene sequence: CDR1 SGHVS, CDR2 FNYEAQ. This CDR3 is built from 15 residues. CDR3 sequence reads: CASSVAQIPNYGYTF. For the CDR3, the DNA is TGTGCCAGCAGCGTAGCCCAGATCCCTAACTATGGCTACACCTTC.

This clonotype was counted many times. CDR3 region: CASSFHDSQGQETQYF. As DNA, the CDR3 is TGTGCCAGCAGTTTCCACGATTCGCAGGGCCAAGAGACCCAGTACTTC. The genes are TRBV28 and TRBJ2-5; weak D call: TRBD1 (5 bases). V lost 3 bases and J 1 base, leaving 15 bases between the germline ends. CDR3 length: 16 residues. Looked up from germline, CDR1 is MDHEN and CDR2 is SYDVKM.

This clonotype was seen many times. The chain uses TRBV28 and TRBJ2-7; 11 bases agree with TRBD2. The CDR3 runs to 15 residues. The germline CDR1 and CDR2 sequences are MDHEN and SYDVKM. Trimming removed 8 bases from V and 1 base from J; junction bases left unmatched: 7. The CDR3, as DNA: TGTGCCAGCCTAGCGGGAGGTTTTCCTTCCTACGAGCAGTACTTC. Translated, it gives CASLAGGFPSYEQYF.

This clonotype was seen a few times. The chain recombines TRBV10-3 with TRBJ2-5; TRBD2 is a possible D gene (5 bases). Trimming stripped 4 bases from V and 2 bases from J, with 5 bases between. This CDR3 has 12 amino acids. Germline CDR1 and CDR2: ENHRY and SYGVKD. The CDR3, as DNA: TGTGCCATCAGTGCGGGGCAAGAGACCCAGTACTTC. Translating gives CAISAGQETQYF.

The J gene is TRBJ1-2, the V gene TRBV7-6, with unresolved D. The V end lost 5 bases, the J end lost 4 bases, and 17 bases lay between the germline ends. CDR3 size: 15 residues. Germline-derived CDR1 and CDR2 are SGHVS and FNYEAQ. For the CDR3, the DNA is TGTGCCAGCAGCCCGTCCCATCGGACCGGCTATGGCTACACCTTC. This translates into CASSPSHRTGYGYTF.

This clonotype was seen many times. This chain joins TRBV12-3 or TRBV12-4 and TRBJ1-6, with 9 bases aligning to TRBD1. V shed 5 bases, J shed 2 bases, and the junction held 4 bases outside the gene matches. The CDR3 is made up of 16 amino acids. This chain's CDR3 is CASSHYRGPYNSPLHF. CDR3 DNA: TGTGCCAGCAGTCACTACAGGGGGCCCTATAATTCACCCCTCCACTTT.

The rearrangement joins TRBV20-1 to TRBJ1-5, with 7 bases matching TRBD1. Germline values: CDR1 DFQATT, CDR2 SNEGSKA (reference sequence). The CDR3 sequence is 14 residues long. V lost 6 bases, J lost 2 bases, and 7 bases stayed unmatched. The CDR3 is CSANIGTGNQPQHF. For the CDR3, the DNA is TGCAGTGCCAACATTGGGACAGGCAATCAGCCCCAGCATTTT.

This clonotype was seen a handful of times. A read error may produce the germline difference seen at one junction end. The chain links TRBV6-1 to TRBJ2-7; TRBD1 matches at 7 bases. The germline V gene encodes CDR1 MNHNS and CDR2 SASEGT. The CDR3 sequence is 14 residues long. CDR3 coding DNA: TGTGCCAGCAGTCTTAACAACAGGGGCTACGGGCAGTACTTC. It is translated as CASSLNNRGYGQYF.

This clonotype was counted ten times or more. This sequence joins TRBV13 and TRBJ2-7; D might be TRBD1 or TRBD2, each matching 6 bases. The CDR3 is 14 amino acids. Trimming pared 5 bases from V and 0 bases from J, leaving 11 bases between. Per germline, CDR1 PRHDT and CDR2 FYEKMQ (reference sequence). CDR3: CASSTRDTSYEQYF. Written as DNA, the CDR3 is TGTGCCAGCAGCACGCGGGACACCTCCTACGAGCAGTACTTC.

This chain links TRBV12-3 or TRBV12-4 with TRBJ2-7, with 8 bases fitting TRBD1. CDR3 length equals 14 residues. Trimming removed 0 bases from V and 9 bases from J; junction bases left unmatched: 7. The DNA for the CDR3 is TGTGCCAGCAGTTTAGCCACAGACAGGGGAGGGCAGTACTTC. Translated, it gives CASSLATDRGGQYF.

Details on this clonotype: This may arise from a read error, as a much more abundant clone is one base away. The CDR3 sequence: CSATSRSNAQYF. The CDR3 DNA sequence: TGCAGCGCGACTAGCAGGAGCAACGCGCAGTACTTC. This sequence joins TRBV29-1 and TRBJ2-7; 7 bases line up with TRBD2. The CDR3 loop spans 12 amino acids. Trimming at V came to 7 bases and at J to 9 bases, leaving 12 bases not matched to a gene. Germline lookup yields CDR1 SQVTM and CDR2 ANQGSEA.

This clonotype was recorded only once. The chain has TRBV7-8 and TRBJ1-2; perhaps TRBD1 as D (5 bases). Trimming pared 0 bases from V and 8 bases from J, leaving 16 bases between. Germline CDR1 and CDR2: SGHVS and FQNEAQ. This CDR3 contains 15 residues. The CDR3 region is CASSLAFLGVSGYTF. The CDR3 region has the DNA TGTGCCAGCAGCTTAGCTTTCTTAGGGGTTAGCGGCTACACCTTC.

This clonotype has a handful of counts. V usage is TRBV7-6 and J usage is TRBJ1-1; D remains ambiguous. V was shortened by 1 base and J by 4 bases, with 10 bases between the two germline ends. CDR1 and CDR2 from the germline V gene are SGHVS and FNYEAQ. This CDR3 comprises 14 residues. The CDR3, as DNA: TGTGCCAGCAGCTTAGGGGGTTGGAGCACTGAAGCTTTCTTT. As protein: CASSLGGWSTEAFF.

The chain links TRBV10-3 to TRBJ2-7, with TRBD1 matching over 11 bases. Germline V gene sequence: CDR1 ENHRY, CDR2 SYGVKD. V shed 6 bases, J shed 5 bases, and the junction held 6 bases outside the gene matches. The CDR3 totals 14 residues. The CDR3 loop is CAIRSGQGADEQYF. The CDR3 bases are TGTGCCATCAGGTCCGGACAGGGGGCTGACGAGCAGTACTTC.

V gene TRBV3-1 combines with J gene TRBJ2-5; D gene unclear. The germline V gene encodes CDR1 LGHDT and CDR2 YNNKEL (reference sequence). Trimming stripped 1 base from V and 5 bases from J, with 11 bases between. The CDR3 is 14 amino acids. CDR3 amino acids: CASSQVETWETQYF. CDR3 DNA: TGTGCCAGCAGCCAAGTGGAGACCTGGGAGACCCAGTACTTC.